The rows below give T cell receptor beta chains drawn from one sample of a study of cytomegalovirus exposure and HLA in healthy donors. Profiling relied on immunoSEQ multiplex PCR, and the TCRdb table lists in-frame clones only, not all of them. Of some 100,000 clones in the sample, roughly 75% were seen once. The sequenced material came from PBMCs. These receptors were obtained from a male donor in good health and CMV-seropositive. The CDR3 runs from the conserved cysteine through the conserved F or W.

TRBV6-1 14 CASSGDRKNTEAFF
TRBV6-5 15 CASSYELSGANVLTF
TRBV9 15 CASSKEEGRDTEAFF
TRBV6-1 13 CASSEDFGNTIYF
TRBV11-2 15 CASSLVGGPADTQYF
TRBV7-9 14 CASSSTGGNQPQHF
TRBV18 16 CASHAGQGAPTGELFF
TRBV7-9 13 CASSWTAGAEAFF
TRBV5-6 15 CASSPDPGLAAEQYF
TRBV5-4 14 CASSFDRDGSPLHF
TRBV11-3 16 CASSLDIRQGQETQYF
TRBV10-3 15 CAISYPGQGKYEQYF
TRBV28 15 CASTGLRAGDTEAFF
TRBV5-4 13 CASSLGENLRAFF
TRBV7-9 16 CASSAGGTGTLYGQYF
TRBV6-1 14 CASSSGGSNQPQHF
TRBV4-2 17 CASSQPSGGSAKNIQYF
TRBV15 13 CATSRDRGREQYF
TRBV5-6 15 CASSPRGGSSYEQYF
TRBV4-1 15 CASSQRGGLGETQYF
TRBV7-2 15 CASSFTGTDQETQYF
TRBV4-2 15 CASSQERGYQETQYF
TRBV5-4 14 CASSSTGGTSPLHF
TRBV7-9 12 CASSGTGEYVFF
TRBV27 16 CASSFYPGQGNEKLFF
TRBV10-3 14 CAISDIRAGNEQYF
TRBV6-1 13 CASSESESGELFF
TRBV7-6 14 CASSLIPSTDTQYF